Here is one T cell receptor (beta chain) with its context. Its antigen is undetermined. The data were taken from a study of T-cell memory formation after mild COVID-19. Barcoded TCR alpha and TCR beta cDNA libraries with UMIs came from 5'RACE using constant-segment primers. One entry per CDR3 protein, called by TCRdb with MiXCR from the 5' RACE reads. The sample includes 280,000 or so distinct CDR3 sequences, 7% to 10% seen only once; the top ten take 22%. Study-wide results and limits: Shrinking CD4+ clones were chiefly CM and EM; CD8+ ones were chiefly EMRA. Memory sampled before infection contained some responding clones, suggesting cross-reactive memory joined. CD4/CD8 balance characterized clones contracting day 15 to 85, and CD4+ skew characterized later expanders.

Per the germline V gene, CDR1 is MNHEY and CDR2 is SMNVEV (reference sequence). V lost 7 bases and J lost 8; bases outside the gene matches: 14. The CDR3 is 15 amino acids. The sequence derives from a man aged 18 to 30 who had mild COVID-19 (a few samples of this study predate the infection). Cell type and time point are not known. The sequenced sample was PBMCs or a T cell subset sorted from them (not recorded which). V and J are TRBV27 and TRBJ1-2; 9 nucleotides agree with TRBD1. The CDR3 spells CASTTPPGQGYGYTF. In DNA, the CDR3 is TGTGCCAGCACCACCCCCCCGGGACAGGGATACGGCTACACCTTC.